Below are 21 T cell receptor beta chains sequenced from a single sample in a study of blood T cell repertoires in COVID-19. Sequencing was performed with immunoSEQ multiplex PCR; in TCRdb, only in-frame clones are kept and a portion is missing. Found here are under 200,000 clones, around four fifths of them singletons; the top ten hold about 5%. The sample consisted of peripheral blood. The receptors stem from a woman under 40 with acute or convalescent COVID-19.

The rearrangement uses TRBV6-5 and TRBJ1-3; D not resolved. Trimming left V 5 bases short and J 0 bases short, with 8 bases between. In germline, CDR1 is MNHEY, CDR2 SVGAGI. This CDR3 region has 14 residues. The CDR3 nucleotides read TGTGCCAGCAGTCCGAACAGCTCTGGAAACACCATATATTTT. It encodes CASSPNSSGNTIYF.

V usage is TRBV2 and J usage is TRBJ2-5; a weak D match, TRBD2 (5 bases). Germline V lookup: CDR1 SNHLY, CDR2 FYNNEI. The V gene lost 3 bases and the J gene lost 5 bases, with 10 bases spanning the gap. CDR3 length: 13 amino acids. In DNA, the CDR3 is TGTGCCAGCAGTGAGAATGGCGGGGAGACCCAGTACTTC. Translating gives CASSENGGETQYF.

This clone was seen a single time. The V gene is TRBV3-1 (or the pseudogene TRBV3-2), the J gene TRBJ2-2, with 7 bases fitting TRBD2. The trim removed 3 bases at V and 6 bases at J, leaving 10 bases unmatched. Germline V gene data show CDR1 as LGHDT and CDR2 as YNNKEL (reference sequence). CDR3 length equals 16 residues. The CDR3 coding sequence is TGTGCCAGCAGCCAGGCGTTCGGGGGGAATTCCGGGGAGCTGTTTTTT. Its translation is CASSQAFGGNSGELFF.

As DNA, the CDR3 is TGTGCCAGCAGCAAGCCGGGACAGGGTAACTATGGCTACACCTTC. This encodes CASSKPGQGNYGYTF. The V call is TRBV7-3, the J call TRBJ1-2, with 9 bases that match TRBD1. The V segment lost 5 bases and the J segment 1 base; nucleotides outside the gene matches: 5. From germline, CDR1 is SGHTA and CDR2 FQGTGA. This CDR3 region has 15 residues.

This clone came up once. The CDR3 DNA is TGTGCCAGCAGTAGGGACAGTGGTCGGCACACTGAAGCTTTCTTT. Translating it yields CASSRDSGRHTEAFF. The rearrangement links TRBV27 to TRBJ1-1; 7 bases are a match to TRBD1. Germline lookup yields CDR1 MNHEY and CDR2 SMNVEV (reference sequence). The CDR3 runs 15 residues. The V and J ends lost 5 bases and 3 bases, in that order; junction bases with no gene match: 9.

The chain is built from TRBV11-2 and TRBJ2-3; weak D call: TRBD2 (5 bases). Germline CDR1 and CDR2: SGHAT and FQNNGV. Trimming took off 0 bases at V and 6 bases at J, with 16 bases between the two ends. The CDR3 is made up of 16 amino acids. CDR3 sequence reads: CASSLETASLTDTQYF. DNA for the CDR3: TGTGCCAGCAGCTTAGAAACGGCTAGCTTGACTGATACGCAGTATTTT.

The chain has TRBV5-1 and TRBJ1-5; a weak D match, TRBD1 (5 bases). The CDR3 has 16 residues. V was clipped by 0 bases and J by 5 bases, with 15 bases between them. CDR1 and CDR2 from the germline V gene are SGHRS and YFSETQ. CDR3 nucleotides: TGCGCCAGCAGCTTGGAGGCCGGGGGAGGCCATCAGCCCCAGCATTTT. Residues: CASSLEAGGGHQPQHF.

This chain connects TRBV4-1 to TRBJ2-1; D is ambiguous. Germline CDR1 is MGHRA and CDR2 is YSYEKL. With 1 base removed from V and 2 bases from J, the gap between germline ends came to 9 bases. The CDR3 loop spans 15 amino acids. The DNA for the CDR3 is TGCGCCAGCAGCCAAGGGGCGTGGCCCTACAATGAGCAGTTCTTC. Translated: CASSQGAWPYNEQFF.

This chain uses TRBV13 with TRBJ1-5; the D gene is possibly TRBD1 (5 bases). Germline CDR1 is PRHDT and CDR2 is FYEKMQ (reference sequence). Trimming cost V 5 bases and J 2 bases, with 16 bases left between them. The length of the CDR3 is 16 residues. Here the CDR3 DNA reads TGTGCCAGCAGCGAGACGGGGGGTACGGGCAATCAGCCCCAGCATTTT. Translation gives CASSETGGTGNQPQHF.

The CDR3 protein is CATSRVRGTSGDTQYF. CDR3 in DNA: TGTGCCACCAGCAGAGTAAGGGGGACTAGCGGAGATACGCAGTATTTT. The chain recombines TRBV15 with TRBJ2-3; TRBD2 matches 11 bases. CDR1 LNHNV and CDR2 YYDKDF come from the germline V gene (reference sequence). This CDR3 spans 16 amino acids. V trimming: 1 base; J trimming: 5 bases; junction bases outside the gene matches: 5.

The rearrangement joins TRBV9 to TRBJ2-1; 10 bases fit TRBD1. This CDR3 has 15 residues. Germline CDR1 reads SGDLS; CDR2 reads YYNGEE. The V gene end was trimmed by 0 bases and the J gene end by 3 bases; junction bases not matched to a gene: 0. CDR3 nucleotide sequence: TGTGCCAGCAGCGTAGGGACAGGGGGCTACAATGAGCAGTTCTTC. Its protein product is CASSVGTGGYNEQFF.

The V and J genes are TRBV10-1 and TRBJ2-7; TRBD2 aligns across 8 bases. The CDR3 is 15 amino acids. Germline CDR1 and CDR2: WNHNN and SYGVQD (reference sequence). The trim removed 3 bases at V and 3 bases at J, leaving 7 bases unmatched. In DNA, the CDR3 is TGCGCCAGCAGTGACCCCGGGACTAGAAGCTACGAGCAGTACTTC. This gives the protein CASSDPGTRSYEQYF.

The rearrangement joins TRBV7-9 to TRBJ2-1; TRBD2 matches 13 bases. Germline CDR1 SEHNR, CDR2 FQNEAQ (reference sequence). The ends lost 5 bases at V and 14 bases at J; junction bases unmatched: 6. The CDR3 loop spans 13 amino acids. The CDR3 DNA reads TGTGCCAGCAGCCGACTAGCGGGAGGTGTAGAGTTCTTC. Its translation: CASSRLAGGVEFF. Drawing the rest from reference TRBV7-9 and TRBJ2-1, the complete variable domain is DTGVSQNPRHKITKRGQNVTFRCDPISEHNRLYWYRQTLGQGPEFLTYFQNEAQLEKSRLLSDRFSAERPKGSFSTLEIQRTEQGDSAMYLCASSRLAGGVEFFGPGTRLTVL.

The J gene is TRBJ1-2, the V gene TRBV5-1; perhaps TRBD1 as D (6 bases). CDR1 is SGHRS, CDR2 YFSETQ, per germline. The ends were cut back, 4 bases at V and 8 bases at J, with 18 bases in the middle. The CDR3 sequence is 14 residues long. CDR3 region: CASSPTGSSEGYTF. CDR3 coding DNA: TGCGCCAGCAGCCCTACAGGGTCGTCGGAGGGCTACACCTTC.

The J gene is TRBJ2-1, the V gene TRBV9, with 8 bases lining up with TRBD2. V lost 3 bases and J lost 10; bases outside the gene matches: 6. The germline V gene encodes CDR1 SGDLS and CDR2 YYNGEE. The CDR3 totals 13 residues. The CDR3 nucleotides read TGTGCCAGCAGCGCGGGACTAGTTGGGGAGCAGTTCTTC. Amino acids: CASSAGLVGEQFF.

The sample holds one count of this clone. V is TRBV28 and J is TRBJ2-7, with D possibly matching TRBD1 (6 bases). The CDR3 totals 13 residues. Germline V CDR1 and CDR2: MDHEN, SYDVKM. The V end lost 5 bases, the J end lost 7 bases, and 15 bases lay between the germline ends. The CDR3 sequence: CASSLDRRGEQYF. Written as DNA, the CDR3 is TGTGCCAGCAGTCTCGACAGGCGTGGAGAGCAGTACTTC. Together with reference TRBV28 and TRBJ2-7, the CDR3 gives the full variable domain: DVKVTQSSRYLVKRTGEKVFLECVQDMDHENMFWYRQDPGLGLRLIYFSYDVKMKEKGDIPEGYSVSREKKERFSLILESASTNQTSMYLCASSLDRRGEQYFGPGTRLTVT.

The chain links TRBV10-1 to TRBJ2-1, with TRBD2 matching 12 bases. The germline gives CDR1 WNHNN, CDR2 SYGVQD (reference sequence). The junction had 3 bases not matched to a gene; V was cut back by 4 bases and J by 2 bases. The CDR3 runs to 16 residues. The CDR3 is CASSGLAGDPYNEQFF. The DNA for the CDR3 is TGCGCCAGCAGTGGACTAGCGGGAGATCCCTACAATGAGCAGTTCTTC.

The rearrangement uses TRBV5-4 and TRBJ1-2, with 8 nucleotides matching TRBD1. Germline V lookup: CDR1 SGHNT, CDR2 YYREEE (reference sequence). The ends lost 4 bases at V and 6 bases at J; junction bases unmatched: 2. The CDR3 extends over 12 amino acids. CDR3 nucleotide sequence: TGTGCCAGCAGCCCGACAGGGGATGGCTACACCTTC. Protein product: CASSPTGDGYTF. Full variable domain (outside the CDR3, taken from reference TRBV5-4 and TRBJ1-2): ETGVTQSPTHLIKTRGQQVTLRCSSQSGHNTVSWYQQALGQGPQFIFQYYREEENGRGNFPPRFSGLQFPNYSSELNVNALELDDSALYLCASSPTGDGYTFGSGTRLTVV.

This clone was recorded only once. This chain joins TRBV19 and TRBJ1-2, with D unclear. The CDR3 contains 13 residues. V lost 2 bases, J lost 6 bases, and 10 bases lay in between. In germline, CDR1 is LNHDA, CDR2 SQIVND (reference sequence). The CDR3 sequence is CASSITRWHGYTF. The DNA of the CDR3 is TGTGCCAGTAGTATAACCCGATGGCATGGCTACACCTTC.

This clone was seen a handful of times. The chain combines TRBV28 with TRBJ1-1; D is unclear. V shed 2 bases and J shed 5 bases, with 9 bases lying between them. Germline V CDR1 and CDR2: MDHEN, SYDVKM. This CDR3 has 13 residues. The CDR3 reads CASSLPRQTEAFF. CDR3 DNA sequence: TGTGCCAGCAGTTTACCCAGGCAAACTGAAGCTTTCTTT. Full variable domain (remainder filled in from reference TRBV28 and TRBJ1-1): DVKVTQSSRYLVKRTGEKVFLECVQDMDHENMFWYRQDPGLGLRLIYFSYDVKMKEKGDIPEGYSVSREKKERFSLILESASTNQTSMYLCASSLPRQTEAFFGQGTRLTVV.

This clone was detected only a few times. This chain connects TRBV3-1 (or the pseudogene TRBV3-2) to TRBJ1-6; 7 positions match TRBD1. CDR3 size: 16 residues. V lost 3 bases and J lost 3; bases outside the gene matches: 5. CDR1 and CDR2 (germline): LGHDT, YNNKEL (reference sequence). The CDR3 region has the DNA TGTGCCAGCAGCCAGCAAGGGGGCCTCTATAATTCACCCCTCCACTTT. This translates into CASSQQGGLYNSPLHF.